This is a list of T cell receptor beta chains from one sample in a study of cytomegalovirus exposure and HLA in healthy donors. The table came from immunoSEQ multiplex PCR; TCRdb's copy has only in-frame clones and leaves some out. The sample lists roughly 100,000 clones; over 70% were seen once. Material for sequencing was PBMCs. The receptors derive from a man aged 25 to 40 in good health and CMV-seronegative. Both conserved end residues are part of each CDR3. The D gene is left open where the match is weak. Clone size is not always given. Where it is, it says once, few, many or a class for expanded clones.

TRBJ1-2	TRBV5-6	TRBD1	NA	CASSLLDRDAGYTF	TGTGCCAGCAGCCTCCTGGACAGGGACGCTGGCTACACCTTC
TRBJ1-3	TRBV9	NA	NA	CASSVADRSGNTIYF	TGTGCCAGCAGCGTAGCTGATCGGTCCGGAAACACCATATATTTT
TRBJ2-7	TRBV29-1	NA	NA	CSVASLAGVEQYF	TGCAGCGTTGCTAGCCTAGCAGGCGTGGAGCAGTACTTC
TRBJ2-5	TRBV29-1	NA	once	CSAMEGSIQTQYF	TGCAGCGCCATGGAGGGCAGCATCCAGACCCAGTACTTC
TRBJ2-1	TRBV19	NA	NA	CASTDGQTYNEQFF	TGTGCCAGTACCGATGGACAAACCTACAATGAGCAGTTCTTC
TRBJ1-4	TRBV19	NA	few	CASSIDLEDSVGKLFF	TGTGCCAGTAGTATAGATCTTGAGGACTCCGTGGGAAAACTGTTTTTT
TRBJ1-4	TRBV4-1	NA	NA	CASSQRPIGAGATNEKLFF	TGCGCCAGCAGCCAACGTCCCATTGGGGCGGGGGCAACTAATGAAAAACTGTTTTTT
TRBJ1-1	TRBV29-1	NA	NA	CSVVREPSSLTTEAFF	TGCAGCGTTGTAAGGGAGCCGAGTAGTTTGACCACTGAAGCTTTCTTT
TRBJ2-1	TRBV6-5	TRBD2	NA	CASSYRSGSPYNEQFF	TGTGCCAGCAGTTACCGTAGCGGGTCCCCCTACAATGAGCAGTTCTTC
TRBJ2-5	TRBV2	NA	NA	CASNWDSGETQYF	TGTGCCAGCAATTGGGACTCTGGGGAGACCCAGTACTTC
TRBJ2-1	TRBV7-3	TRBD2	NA	CASSLRLAAYNEQFF	TGTGCCAGCAGCTTACGGCTAGCGGCCTACAATGAGCAGTTCTTC
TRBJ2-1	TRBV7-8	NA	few	CASSLAGGRTYNEQFF	TGTGCCAGCAGCTTAGCGGGGGGGCGCACCTACAATGAGCAGTTCTTC
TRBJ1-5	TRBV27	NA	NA	CASSLTRVDQPQHF	TGTGCCAGCAGTTTAACGAGGGTTGATCAGCCCCAGCATTTT
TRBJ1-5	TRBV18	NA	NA	CASSPRREKQPQHF	TGTGCCAGCTCACCCCGCCGGGAAAAGCAGCCCCAGCATTTT
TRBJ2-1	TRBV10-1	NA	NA	CASSESGPATNEQFF	TGCGCCAGCAGTGAGTCGGGGCCGGCAACGAACGAGCAGTTCTTC
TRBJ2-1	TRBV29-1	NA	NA	CSLRGLSNEQFF	TGCAGCTTACGGGGACTTTCCAATGAGCAGTTCTTC
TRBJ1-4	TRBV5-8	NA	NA	CASSSGHLNEKLFF	TGTGCCAGCAGCTCGGGACACCTGAATGAAAAACTGTTTTTT
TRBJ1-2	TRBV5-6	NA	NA	CASSPIGSGGYTF	TGTGCCAGCAGCCCGATTGGTTCAGGCGGCTACACCTTC
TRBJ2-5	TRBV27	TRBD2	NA	CASRRTSGGLQETQYF	TGTGCCAGCAGACGGACTAGCGGGGGACTACAAGAGACCCAGTACTTC
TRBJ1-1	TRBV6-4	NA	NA	CASPAPGDSSYTEAFF	TGTGCCAGTCCCGCACCGGGGGATTCGTCCTACACTGAAGCTTTCTTT
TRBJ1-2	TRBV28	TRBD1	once	CASSFVGQNYGYTF	TGTGCCAGCAGTTTTGTGGGACAGAACTATGGCTACACCTTC
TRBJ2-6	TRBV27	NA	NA	CASSFTTGSTKAGANVLTF	TGTGCCAGCAGTTTCACTACAGGGTCCACCAAGGCTGGGGCCAACGTCCTGACTTTC
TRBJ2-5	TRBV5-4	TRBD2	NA	CASSHGGTSGREQETQYF	TGTGCCAGCAGCCATGGTGGGACTAGCGGGAGGGAACAAGAGACCCAGTACTTC
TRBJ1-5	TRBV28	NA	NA	CASSSPPNSNQPQHF	TGTGCCAGCAGTAGCCCCCCTAATAGCAATCAGCCCCAGCATTTT
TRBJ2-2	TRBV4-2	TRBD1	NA	CASSLGQGVDTGELFF	TGTGCCAGCAGCCTTGGACAGGGGGTCGACACCGGGGAGCTGTTTTTT
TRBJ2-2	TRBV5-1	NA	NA	CASRQDTGELFF	TGCGCCAGCAGACAAGACACCGGGGAGCTGTTTTTT
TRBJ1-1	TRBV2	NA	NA	CASSEGGVIAFF	TGTGCCAGCAGTGAAGGGGGAGTGATAGCTTTCTTT
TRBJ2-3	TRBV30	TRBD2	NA	CAWSVGSGGADTQYF	TGTGCCTGGAGTGTAGGCAGCGGGGGGGCGGATACGCAGTATTTT
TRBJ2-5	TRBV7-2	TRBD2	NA	CASSLARLSSRTREIIPQYF	TGTGCCAGCAGCTTAGCGAGACTATCCTCCAGGACTAGAGAAATCATTCCCCAGTACTTC
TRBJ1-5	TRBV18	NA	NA	CASSSGTRNQPQHF	TGTGCCAGCTCCTCCGGGACACGCAATCAGCCCCAGCATTTT
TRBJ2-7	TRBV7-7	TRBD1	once	CASSLAQGASYEQYF	TGTGCCAGCAGCTTAGCACAGGGGGCTTCCTACGAGCAGTACTTC
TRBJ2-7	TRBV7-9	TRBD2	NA	CASSLAGRGSFYEQYF	TGTGCCAGCAGCTTGGCCGGGCGCGGGAGTTTCTACGAGCAGTACTTC
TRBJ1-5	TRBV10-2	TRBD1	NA	CASSRDSNQPQHF	TGCGCCAGCAGTCGGGACAGTAATCAGCCCCAGCATTTT
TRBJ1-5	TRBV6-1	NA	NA	CASRGADFNQPQHF	TGTGCCAGCAGGGGGGCCGATTTCAATCAGCCCCAGCATTTT
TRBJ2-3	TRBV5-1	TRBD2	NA	CASSLGSSGNTDTQYF	TGCGCCAGCAGCTTGGGGAGTAGCGGGAACACAGATACGCAGTATTTT
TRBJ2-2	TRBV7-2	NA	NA	CASSLELTGELFF	TGTGCCAGCAGCTTAGAACTAACCGGGGAGCTGTTTTTT
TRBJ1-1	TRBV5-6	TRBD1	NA	CASSATDRGLGTEAFF	TGTGCCAGCAGCGCCACGGACAGGGGATTGGGCACTGAAGCTTTCTTT
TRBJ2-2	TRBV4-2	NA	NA	CASSQGAGLDGELFF	TGTGCCAGCAGCCAAGGGGCAGGGCTAGACGGGGAGCTGTTTTTT
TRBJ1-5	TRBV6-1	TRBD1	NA	CASSEQGAFQPQHF	TGTGCCAGCAGTGAACAGGGGGCCTTTCAGCCCCAGCATTTT
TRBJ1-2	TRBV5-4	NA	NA	CASSVQYRVYGYTF	TGTGCCAGCAGCGTACAATACAGGGTCTATGGCTACACCTTC
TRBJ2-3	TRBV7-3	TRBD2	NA	CASSAETSGTDTQYF	TGTGCCAGCAGCGCGGAGACTAGCGGCACAGATACGCAGTATTTT
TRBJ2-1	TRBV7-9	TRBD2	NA	CASSLVSGRTNEQFF	TGTGCCAGCAGCTTAGTTAGCGGGAGGACCAATGAGCAGTTCTTC
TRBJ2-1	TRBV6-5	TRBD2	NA	CASGTSGPYNEQFF	TGTGCCAGCGGAACTAGCGGGCCCTACAATGAGCAGTTCTTC
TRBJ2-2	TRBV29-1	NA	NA	CSVLGPNTGELFF	TGCAGCGTTCTGGGCCCGAACACCGGGGAGCTGTTTTTT
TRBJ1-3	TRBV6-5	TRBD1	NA	CASSPDRGSGNTIYF	TGTGCCAGCAGTCCTGACAGGGGGTCAGGAAACACCATATATTTT
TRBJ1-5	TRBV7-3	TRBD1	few	CASSPTGNQPQHF	TGTGCCAGCAGCCCGACAGGGAATCAGCCCCAGCATTTT
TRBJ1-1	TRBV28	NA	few	CASSSKNTEAFF	TGTGCCAGCAGTTCAAAAAACACTGAAGCTTTCTTT
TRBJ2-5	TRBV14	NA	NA	CASSQRARETQYF	TGTGCCAGCAGCCAGAGGGCGCGGGAGACCCAGTACTTC
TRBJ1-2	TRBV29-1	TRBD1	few	CSVTRTGSDGYTF	TGCAGCGTTACCCGGACAGGGAGCGATGGCTACACCTTC
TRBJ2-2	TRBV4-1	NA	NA	CATRDTSNTGELFF	TGCGCCACCCGGGACACTTCGAACACCGGGGAGCTGTTTTTT
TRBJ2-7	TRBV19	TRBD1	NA	CASSIEGQDYEQYF	TGTGCCAGTAGTATTGAGGGACAGGACTACGAGCAGTACTTC
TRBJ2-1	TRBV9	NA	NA	CASSVGGGSYNEQFF	TGTGCCAGCAGCGTAGGAGGGGGCTCCTACAATGAGCAGTTCTTC